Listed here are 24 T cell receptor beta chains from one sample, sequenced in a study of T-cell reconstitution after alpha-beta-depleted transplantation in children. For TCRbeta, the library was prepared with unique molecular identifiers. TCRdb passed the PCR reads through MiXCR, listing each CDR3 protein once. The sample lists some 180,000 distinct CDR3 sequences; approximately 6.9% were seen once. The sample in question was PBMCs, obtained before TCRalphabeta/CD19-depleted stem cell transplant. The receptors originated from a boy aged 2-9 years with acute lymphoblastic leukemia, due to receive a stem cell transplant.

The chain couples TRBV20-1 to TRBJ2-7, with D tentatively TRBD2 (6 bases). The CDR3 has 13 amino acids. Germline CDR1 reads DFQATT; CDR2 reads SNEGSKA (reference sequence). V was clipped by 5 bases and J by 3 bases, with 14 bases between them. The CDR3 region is CSAPTRDGYEQYF. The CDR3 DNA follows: TGCAGTGCTCCCACGCGGGACGGCTACGAGCAGTACTTC.

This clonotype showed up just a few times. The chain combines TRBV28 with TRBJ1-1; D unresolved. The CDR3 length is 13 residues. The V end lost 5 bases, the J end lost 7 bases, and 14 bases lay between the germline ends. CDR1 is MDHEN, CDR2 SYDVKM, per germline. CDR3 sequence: CASSLPPADEAFF. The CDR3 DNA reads TGTGCCAGCAGTCTCCCCCCGGCGGATGAAGCTTTCTTT.

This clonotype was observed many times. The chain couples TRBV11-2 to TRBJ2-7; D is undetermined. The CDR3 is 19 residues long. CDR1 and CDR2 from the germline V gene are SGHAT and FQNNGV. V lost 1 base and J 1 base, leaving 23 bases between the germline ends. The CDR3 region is CASSLVWFDGNSRSYEQYF. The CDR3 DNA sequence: TGTGCCAGCAGCTTAGTATGGTTTGACGGAAACTCCCGATCCTACGAGCAGTACTTC.

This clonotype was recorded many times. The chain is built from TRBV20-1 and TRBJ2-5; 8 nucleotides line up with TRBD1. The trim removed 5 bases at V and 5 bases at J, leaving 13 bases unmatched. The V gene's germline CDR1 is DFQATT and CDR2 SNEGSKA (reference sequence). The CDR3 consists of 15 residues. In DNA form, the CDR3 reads TGCAGTGCTGCACTGGCAGGGGGCAGTGGCGAGACCCAGTACTTC. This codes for CSAALAGGSGETQYF.

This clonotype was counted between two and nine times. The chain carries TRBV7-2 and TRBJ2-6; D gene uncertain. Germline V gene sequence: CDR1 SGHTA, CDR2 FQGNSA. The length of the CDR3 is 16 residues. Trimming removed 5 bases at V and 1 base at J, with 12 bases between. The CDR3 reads CASSPVVGSGANVLTF. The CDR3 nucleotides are TGTGCCAGCAGCCCCGTAGTAGGGTCTGGGGCCAACGTCCTGACTTTC.

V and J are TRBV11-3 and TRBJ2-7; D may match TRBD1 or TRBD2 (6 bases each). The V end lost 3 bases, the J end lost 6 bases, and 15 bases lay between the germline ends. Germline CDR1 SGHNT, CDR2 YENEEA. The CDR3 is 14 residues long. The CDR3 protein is CASSFLTGAAEQYF. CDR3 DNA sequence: TGTGCCAGCAGCTTCTTGACGGGGGCGGCCGAGCAGTACTTC.

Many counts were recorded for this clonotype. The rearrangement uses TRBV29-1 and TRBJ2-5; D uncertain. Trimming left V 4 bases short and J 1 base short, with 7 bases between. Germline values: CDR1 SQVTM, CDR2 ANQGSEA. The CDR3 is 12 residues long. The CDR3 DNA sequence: TGCAGCGTTGTTCGCGGCCAAGAGACCCAGTACTTC. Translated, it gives CSVVRGQETQYF. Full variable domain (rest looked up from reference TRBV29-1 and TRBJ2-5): SAVISQKPSRDICQRGTSLTIQCQVDSQVTMMFWYRQQPGQSLTLIATANQGSEATYESGFVIDKFPISRPNLTFSTLTVSNMSPEDSSIYLCSVVRGQETQYFGPGTRLLVL.

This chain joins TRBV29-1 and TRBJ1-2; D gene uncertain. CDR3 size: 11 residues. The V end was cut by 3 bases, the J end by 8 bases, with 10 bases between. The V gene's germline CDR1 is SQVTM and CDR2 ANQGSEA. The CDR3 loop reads CSVEGRWGYTF. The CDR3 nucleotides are TGCAGCGTTGAGGGGAGATGGGGCTACACCTTC.

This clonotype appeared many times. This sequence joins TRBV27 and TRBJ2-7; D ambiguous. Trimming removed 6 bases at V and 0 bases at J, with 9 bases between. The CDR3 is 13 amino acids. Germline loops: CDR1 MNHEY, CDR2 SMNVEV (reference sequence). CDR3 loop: CASSPRLSYEQYF. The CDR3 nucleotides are TGTGCCAGCAGCCCGCGGCTCTCCTACGAGCAGTACTTC.

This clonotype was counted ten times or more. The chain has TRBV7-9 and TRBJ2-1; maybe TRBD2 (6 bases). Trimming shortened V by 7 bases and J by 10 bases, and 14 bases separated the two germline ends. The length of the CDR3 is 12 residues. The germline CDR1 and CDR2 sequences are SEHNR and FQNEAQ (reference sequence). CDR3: CASTPGRGEQFF. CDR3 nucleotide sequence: TGTGCCAGCACCCCTGGGCGGGGCGAGCAGTTCTTC.

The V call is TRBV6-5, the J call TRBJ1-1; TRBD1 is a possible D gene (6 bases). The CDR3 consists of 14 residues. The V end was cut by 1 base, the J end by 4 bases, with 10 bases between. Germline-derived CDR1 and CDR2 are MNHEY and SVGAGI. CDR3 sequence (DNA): TGTGCCAGCAGTTACTACAGGGCGGGCACTGAAGCTTTCTTT. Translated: CASSYYRAGTEAFF.

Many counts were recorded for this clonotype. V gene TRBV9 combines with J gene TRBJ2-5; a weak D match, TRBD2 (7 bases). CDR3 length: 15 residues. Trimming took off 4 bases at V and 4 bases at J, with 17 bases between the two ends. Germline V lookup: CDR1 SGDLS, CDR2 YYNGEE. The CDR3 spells CASSPLRGGIETQYF. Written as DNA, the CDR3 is TGTGCCAGCAGCCCTCTGAGGGGGGGCATAGAGACCCAGTACTTC. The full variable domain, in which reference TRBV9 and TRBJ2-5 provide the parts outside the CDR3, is DSGVTQTPKHLITATGQRVTLRCSPRSGDLSVYWYQQSLDQGLQFLIQYYNGEERAKGNILERFSAQQFPDLHSELNLSSLELGDSALYFCASSPLRGGIETQYFGPGTRLLVL.

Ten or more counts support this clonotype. The CDR3 DNA is TGTGCCAGCACCCCAAAGTTCGGGACAGGCCTTTCTGAAGCTTTCTTT. Translating it yields CASTPKFGTGLSEAFF. The chain links TRBV12-3 or TRBV12-4 to TRBJ1-1; 8 bases align to TRBD1. J lost 6 bases, V lost 7 bases, and 16 bases had no gene match. The CDR3 is 16 amino acids.

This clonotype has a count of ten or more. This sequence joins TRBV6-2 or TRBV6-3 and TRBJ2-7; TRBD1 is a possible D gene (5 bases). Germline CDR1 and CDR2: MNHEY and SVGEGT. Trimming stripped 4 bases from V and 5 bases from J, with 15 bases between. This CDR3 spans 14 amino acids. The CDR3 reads CASSSYGARNEQYF. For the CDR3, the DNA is TGTGCCAGCAGTTCCTATGGGGCTCGGAACGAGCAGTACTTC.

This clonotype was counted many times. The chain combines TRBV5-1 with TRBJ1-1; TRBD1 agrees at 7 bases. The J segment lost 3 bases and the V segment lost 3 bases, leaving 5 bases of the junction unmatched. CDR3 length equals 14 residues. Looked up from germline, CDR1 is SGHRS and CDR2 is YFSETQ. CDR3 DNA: TGCGCCAGCAGCTCCAGGGGGGAGTACACTGAAGCTTTCTTT. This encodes CASSSRGEYTEAFF. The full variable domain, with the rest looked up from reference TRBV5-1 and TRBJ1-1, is KAGVTQTPRYLIKTRGQQVTLSCSPISGHRSVSWYQQTPGQGLQFLFEYFSETQRNKGNFPGRFSGRQFSNSRSEMNVSTLELGDSALYLCASSSRGEYTEAFFGQGTRLTVV.

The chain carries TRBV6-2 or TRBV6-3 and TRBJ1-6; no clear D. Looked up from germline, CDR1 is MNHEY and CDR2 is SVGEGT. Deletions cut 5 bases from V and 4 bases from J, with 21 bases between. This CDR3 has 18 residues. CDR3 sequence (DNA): TGTGCCAGCAGTCAACCCAAAGAGAGAGGGCCTTATAATTCACCCCTCCACTTT. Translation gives CASSQPKERGPYNSPLHF.

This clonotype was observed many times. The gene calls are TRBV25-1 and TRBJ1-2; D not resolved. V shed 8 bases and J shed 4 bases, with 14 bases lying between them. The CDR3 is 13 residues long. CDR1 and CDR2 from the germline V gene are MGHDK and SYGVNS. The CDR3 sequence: CASGEYMGYGYTF. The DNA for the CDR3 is TGTGCCAGCGGGGAGTACATGGGCTATGGCTACACCTTC.

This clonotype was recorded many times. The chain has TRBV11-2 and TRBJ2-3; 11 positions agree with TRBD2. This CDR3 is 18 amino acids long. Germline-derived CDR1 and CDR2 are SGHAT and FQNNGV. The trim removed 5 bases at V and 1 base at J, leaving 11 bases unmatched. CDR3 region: CASSLNSGGAGGTDTQYF. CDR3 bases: TGTGCCAGCAGCCTGAATAGCGGGGGGGCCGGGGGCACAGATACGCAGTATTTT. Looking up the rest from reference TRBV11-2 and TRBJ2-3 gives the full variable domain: EAGVAQSPRYKIIEKRQSVAFWCNPISGHATLYWYQQILGQGPKLLIQFQNNGVVDDSQLPKDRFSAERLKGVDSTLKIQPAKLEDSAVYLCASSLNSGGAGGTDTQYFGPGTRLTVL.

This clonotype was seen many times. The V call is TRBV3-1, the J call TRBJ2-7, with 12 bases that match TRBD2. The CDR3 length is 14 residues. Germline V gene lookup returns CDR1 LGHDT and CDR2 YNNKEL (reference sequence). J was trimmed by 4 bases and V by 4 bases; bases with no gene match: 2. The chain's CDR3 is CASSPGTSGYEQYF. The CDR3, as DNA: TGTGCCAGCAGCCCCGGGACTAGCGGGTACGAGCAGTACTTC.

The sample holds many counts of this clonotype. Here the CDR3 reads CASSSLAEETQYF. CDR3 nucleotide sequence: TGTGCCAGCAGTTCCTTAGCGGAAGAGACCCAGTACTTC. The V gene is TRBV12-3 or TRBV12-4, the J gene TRBJ2-5; maybe TRBD2 (6 bases). V lost 4 bases and J 3 bases, leaving 9 bases between the germline ends. The CDR3 spans 13 residues.

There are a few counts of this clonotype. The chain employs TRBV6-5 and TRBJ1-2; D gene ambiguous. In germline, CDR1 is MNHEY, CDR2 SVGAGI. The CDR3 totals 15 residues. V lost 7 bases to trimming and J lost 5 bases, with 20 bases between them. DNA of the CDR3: TGTGCCAGCACTCCCGGGAAAAACGGCCGTTATGGCTACACCTTC. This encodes CASTPGKNGRYGYTF.

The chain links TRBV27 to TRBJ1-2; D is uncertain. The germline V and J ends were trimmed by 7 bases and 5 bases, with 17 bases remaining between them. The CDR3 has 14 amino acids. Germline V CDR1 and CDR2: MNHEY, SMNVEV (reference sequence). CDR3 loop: CASTLKASGYGYTF. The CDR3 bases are TGTGCCAGCACCCTGAAAGCCTCTGGGTATGGCTACACCTTC.

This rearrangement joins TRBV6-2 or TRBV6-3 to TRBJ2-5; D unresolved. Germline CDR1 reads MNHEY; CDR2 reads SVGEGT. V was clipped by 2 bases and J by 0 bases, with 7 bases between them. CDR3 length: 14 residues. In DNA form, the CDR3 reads TGTGCCAGCAGTTACGCTAGAAACCAAGAGACCCAGTACTTC. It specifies CASSYARNQETQYF.

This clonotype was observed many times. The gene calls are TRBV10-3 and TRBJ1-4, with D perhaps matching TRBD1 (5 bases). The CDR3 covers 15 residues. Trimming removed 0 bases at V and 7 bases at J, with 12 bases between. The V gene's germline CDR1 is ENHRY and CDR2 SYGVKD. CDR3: CAISESAGEVEKLFF. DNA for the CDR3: TGTGCCATCAGTGAGTCCGCGGGGGAGGTTGAAAAACTGTTTTTT.